These 9 T cell receptor beta chains share one sample of origin, sequenced in a study of PD-L1 blockade in urothelial cancer. Sequencing used immunoSEQ multiplex PCR; TCRdb keeps in-frame clones, though not all of them. The sample shows just over 35,000 clones, around 34% of them seen only once. The specimen was tumor tissue, collected before atezolizumab (anti-PD-L1) treatment. Every receptor here comes from a man aged 60 to 75 with urothelial cancer.

This clone was found a few times. The V call is TRBV15, the J call TRBJ1-5; perhaps TRBD1 as D (5 bases). This CDR3 is built from 15 residues. Trimming pared 1 base from V and 4 bases from J, leaving 11 bases between. Germline CDR1 reads LNHNV; CDR2 reads YYDKDF (reference sequence). The CDR3 coding sequence is TGTGCCACCAGCAGAGTGGATGGGGCGAATCAGCCCCAGCATTTT. It codes for CATSRVDGANQPQHF.

Only a few counts were recorded for this clone. The V gene is TRBV11-3, the J gene TRBJ2-1; 11 bases agree with TRBD2. The CDR3 is 15 residues long. CDR1 is SGHNT and CDR2 is YENEEA in the germline V gene. Unmatched junction bases numbered 7, after V lost 5 bases and J lost 7 bases. The CDR3 sequence is CASSPPGLAENEQFF. The DNA for the CDR3 is TGTGCCAGCAGCCCCCCGGGACTAGCGGAAAATGAGCAGTTCTTC.

The chain couples TRBV6-8 to TRBJ1-5; 12 nucleotides line up with TRBD1. The CDR3 is made up of 17 amino acids. V gave up 5 bases and J gave up 3 bases; unmatched junction bases: 8. Germline lookup yields CDR1 MNHGY and CDR2 SAAAGT. CDR3: CASSVGTGGADNQPQHF. The CDR3 DNA sequence: TGTGCCAGCAGTGTTGGGACAGGGGGCGCGGACAATCAGCCCCAGCATTTT.

The CDR3 is CAWRARRGSYNEQFF. In DNA form, the CDR3 reads TGTGCCTGGAGGGCCCGGCGGGGATCCTACAATGAGCAGTTCTTC. V gene TRBV30 combines with J gene TRBJ2-1; TRBD2 might be the D (6 bases). Looked up from germline, CDR1 is GTSNPN and CDR2 is SVGIG (reference sequence). V lost 3 bases and J lost 1, with 13 bases in between. This CDR3 has 15 residues.

There are a few counts of this clone. CDR3 amino acids: CASSLLAGGDIQYF. The CDR3, as DNA: TGCGCCAGCAGCCTACTAGCGGGAGGGGACATTCAGTACTTC. The chain employs TRBV5-1 and TRBJ2-4, with 13 bases matching TRBD2. The CDR3 has 14 amino acids. Germline V gene sequence: CDR1 SGHRS, CDR2 YFSETQ. The V and J ends lost 4 bases and 8 bases, in that order; junction bases with no gene match: 3.

This clone was seen only a few times. The chain has TRBV12-5 and TRBJ2-2; D tentatively reads TRBD1 or TRBD2 (5 bases each). CDR1 is LGHNT, CDR2 FRNRAP, per germline. This CDR3 is built from 16 residues. The CDR3 DNA reads as TGTGCCAGCAAGACCGGGACGGTAGCGAACACCGGGGAGCTGTTTTTT. Its translation is CASKTGTVANTGELFF.

V gene TRBV5-1 combines with J gene TRBJ2-1, with D possibly matching TRBD1 (6 bases). V shed 1 base and J shed 5 bases, with 13 bases lying between them. CDR1 SGHRS and CDR2 YFSETQ come from the germline V gene. This CDR3 has 15 residues. This CDR3 is CASSLYWDINNEQFF. CDR3 in DNA: TGCGCCAGCAGCTTGTATTGGGACATAAACAATGAGCAGTTCTTC. The full variable domain, its missing parts supplied by reference TRBV5-1 and TRBJ2-1, is KAGVTQTPRYLIKTRGQQVTLSCSPISGHRSVSWYQQTPGQGLQFLFEYFSETQRNKGNFPGRFSGRQFSNSRSEMNVSTLELGDSALYLCASSLYWDINNEQFFGPGTRLTVL.

This clone was detected only a few times. This chain uses TRBV29-1 with TRBJ2-2, with 9 positions matching TRBD1. CDR3 length: 13 residues. Germline values: CDR1 SQVTM, CDR2 ANQGSEA. The V gene end was trimmed by 7 bases and the J gene end by 6 bases; junction bases not matched to a gene: 6. CDR3 sequence (DNA): TGCAGCGGGGGACAGGGTAACCCCGGGGAGCTGTTTTTT. Translating it yields CSGGQGNPGELFF.

The sample holds a few counts of this clone. The chain recombines TRBV11-3 with TRBJ2-4, with 7 bases matching TRBD2. Losses at the gene ends were 3 bases for V and 2 bases for J; bases not matched to a gene: 10. The CDR3 extends over 17 amino acids. Germline CDR1 reads SGHNT; CDR2 reads YENEEA. The chain's CDR3 is CASSLTGEGPTKNIQYF. For the CDR3, the DNA is TGTGCCAGCAGCTTGACCGGGGAGGGGCCGACCAAAAACATTCAGTACTTC.